This TCR beta chain was sequenced for a study of radiotherapy plus CTLA-4 blockade in lung cancer. Germline CDR1 and CDR2: SGHVS and FQNEAQ. V dropped 4 bases and J dropped 0 bases, with 13 bases sitting between them. The CDR3 runs to 15 residues. TCRdb's table, derived via immunoSEQ multiplex PCR, lists solely in-frame clones and lacks some. The sample contains over 35,000 clones, roughly 80% of which appear only once. This clone has just one count. The chain joins TRBV7-8 to TRBJ2-7; D not certain. The TCR originated in a human donor with non-small cell lung cancer whose response to radiotherapy plus ipilimumab could not be evaluated. Sequencing used peripheral blood, obtained from a patient treated with radiotherapy plus ipilimumab. The CDR3 coding sequence is TGTGCCAGCAGCTCCTCGGTCATCTCCTCCTACGAGCAGTACTTC. Encoded protein: CASSSSVISSYEQYF.